This T cell receptor beta chain was captured in a study of T cell changes during pregnancy in multiple sclerosis. The table came from immunoSEQ multiplex PCR; TCRdb's copy has only in-frame clones and leaves some out. The table has under 50,000 clones, about 91% seen once. The CDR3 consists of 15 residues. V lost 6 bases and J lost 6; bases outside the gene matches: 12. Germline CDR1 and CDR2: LGHNA and YNFKEQ. This clonotype was sampled from a female donor in good health, enrolled as a control in a pregnancy study. The V call is TRBV4-2, the J call TRBJ2-3, with 7 bases lining up with TRBD1. The sample consisted of CD4+ T cells from peripheral blood mononuclear cells, taken in the second trimester of pregnancy. CDR3 DNA sequence: TGTGCCAGCAGACCCCCGACAGGGACGGGGGATACGCAGTATTTT. It specifies CASRPPTGTGDTQYF.